Listed below are T cell receptor beta chains from one sample, sequenced in a study of OX40 agonist ivuxolimab in advanced cancers. Data came from immunoSEQ multiplex PCR; TCRdb stores just in-frame clones and leaves some out. This table has more than 15,000 clones, about 80% appearing once. Material: CD4+ or CD8+ T cells sorted from blood, obtained in a trial of the OX40 agonist ivuxolimab. All receptors derive from an adult with an advanced solid tumor such as melanoma, head and neck, liver or kidney cancer. Each CDR3 is given with its conserved first and last residue. A D gene is named only where the DNA matches it firmly. A row's size may be missing; if present it is once, few, many or a size class.

D gene: NA
clone size: few
V gene: TRBV27
J gene: TRBJ1-5
CDR3 DNA: TGTGCCAGCAGTTCCACAGGATATCAGCCCCAGCATTTT
CDR3 protein: CASSSTGYQPQHF

D gene: NA
clone size: NA
V gene: TRBV5-6
J gene: TRBJ1-6
CDR3 DNA: TGTGCCAGCAGCTTGCAGGGGCAGTTGTGGTCACCCCTCCACTTT
CDR3 protein: CASSLQGQLWSPLHF

D gene: TRBD1
clone size: few
V gene: TRBV10-1
J gene: TRBJ1-3
CDR3 DNA: TGCGCCAGCAGTCCTGGAGGACAGGGTGGCAACACCATATATTTT
CDR3 protein: CASSPGGQGGNTIYF

D gene: NA
clone size: NA
V gene: TRBV19
J gene: TRBJ2-7
CDR3 DNA: TGTGCCAGTAGTTCCCGGGACCGTCGCTACGAGCAGTACTTC
CDR3 protein: CASSSRDRRYEQYF

D gene: NA
clone size: once
V gene: TRBV6-1
J gene: TRBJ2-1
CDR3 DNA: TGTGCCAGCAGTGTGTGGGGGCGGAATGAGCAGTTCTTC
CDR3 protein: CASSVWGRNEQFF

D gene: TRBD2
clone size: NA
V gene: TRBV4-1
J gene: TRBJ2-1
CDR3 DNA: TGCGCCAGCAGCCAACGACTAGCGGGAATCAATGAGCAGTTCTTC
CDR3 protein: CASSQRLAGINEQFF

D gene: NA
clone size: medium-sized
V gene: TRBV6-6
J gene: TRBJ2-3
CDR3 DNA: TGTGCCAGCAGCTGGGATCGTTACACAGATACGCAGTATTTT
CDR3 protein: CASSWDRYTDTQYF

D gene: NA
clone size: NA
V gene: TRBV6-1
J gene: TRBJ1-2
CDR3 DNA: TGTGCCAGCAGGGGGTCGGGGTCTGGCTACACCTTC
CDR3 protein: CASRGSGSGYTF

D gene: NA
clone size: once
V gene: TRBV28
J gene: TRBJ1-4
CDR3 DNA: TGTGCCAGCAGTGGGGGCCAGGAGGGTCTTGCTAATGAAAAACTGTTTTTT
CDR3 protein: CASSGGQEGLANEKLFF

D gene: NA
clone size: NA
V gene: TRBV19
J gene: TRBJ1-1
CDR3 DNA: TGTGCCAGTAGTATAGAACTGAACACTGAAGCTTTCTTT
CDR3 protein: CASSIELNTEAFF

D gene: NA
clone size: few
V gene: TRBV7-3
J gene: TRBJ2-2
CDR3 DNA: TGTGCCAGCAGCTTACTGGCAACGAACACCGGGGAGCTGTTTTTT
CDR3 protein: CASSLLATNTGELFF

D gene: NA
clone size: NA
V gene: TRBV19
J gene: TRBJ1-6
CDR3 DNA: TGTGCCAGTAGTATTGGCAGCGTTAATTCACCCCTCCACTTT
CDR3 protein: CASSIGSVNSPLHF

D gene: NA
clone size: NA
V gene: TRBV18
J gene: TRBJ2-1
CDR3 DNA: TGTGCCAGCTCACCATCCGACAGGTTCGACAATGAGCAGTTCTTC
CDR3 protein: CASSPSDRFDNEQFF

D gene: NA
clone size: NA
V gene: TRBV7-3
J gene: TRBJ1-3
CDR3 DNA: TGTGCCAGCAGCCCGACGGGGCCCGGCGGCGGAAACACCATATATTTT
CDR3 protein: CASSPTGPGGGNTIYF

D gene: NA
clone size: NA
V gene: TRBV7-8
J gene: TRBJ1-5
CDR3 DNA: TGTGCCAGCAGCTTATCGGGGGCGGAGGGCAATCAGCCCCAGCATTTT
CDR3 protein: CASSLSGAEGNQPQHF

D gene: NA
clone size: NA
V gene: TRBV19
J gene: TRBJ1-4
CDR3 DNA: TGTGCCAGTGCTCGGGTACTGGCGGGTAATGAAAAACTGTTTTTT
CDR3 protein: CASARVLAGNEKLFF

D gene: NA
clone size: NA
V gene: TRBV14
J gene: TRBJ2-2
CDR3 DNA: TGTGCCAGCAGCCACCAGCTGCTAAACACCGGGGAGCTGTTTTTT
CDR3 protein: CASSHQLLNTGELFF

D gene: NA
clone size: NA
V gene: TRBV29-1
J gene: TRBJ2-7
CDR3 DNA: TGCAGCGCCGAAGCGGTGATCGATGCCTACGAGCAGTACTTC
CDR3 protein: CSAEAVIDAYEQYF

D gene: NA
clone size: NA
V gene: TRBV6-1
J gene: TRBJ2-3
CDR3 DNA: TGTGCCACCCAGGGGCCGACAGATACGCAGTATTTT
CDR3 protein: CATQGPTDTQYF

D gene: NA
clone size: NA
V gene: TRBV5-4
J gene: TRBJ1-2
CDR3 DNA: TGTGCCAGCAGCTGGCGGACACTTAACTATGGCTACACCTTC
CDR3 protein: CASSWRTLNYGYTF

D gene: NA
clone size: NA
V gene: TRBV30
J gene: TRBJ1-1
CDR3 DNA: TGTGCCTGGGGAAAGCTTCAGGGGTATAGGGACACTGAAGCTTTCTTT
CDR3 protein: CAWGKLQGYRDTEAFF

D gene: NA
clone size: NA
V gene: TRBV7-8
J gene: TRBJ1-6
CDR3 DNA: TGTGCCAGCAGCAAAAAAACAGGCGATTACTATAATTCACCCCTCCACTTT
CDR3 protein: CASSKKTGDYYNSPLHF

D gene: TRBD1
clone size: NA
V gene: TRBV5-4
J gene: TRBJ2-7
CDR3 DNA: TGTGCCAGCAGCCTCACAGGGGCCAAGGACGAGCAGTACTTC
CDR3 protein: CASSLTGAKDEQYF

D gene: TRBD2
clone size: NA
V gene: TRBV2
J gene: TRBJ2-1
CDR3 DNA: TGTGCCAGCAGTGAAGAAGGTAGCGGGATAAACAATGAGCAGTTCTTC
CDR3 protein: CASSEEGSGINNEQFF

D gene: NA
clone size: NA
V gene: TRBV7-7
J gene: TRBJ2-1
CDR3 DNA: TGTGCCAGCAGCTTAGACAGAGTTCCCTACAATGAGCAGTTCTTC
CDR3 protein: CASSLDRVPYNEQFF

D gene: NA
clone size: NA
V gene: TRBV9
J gene: TRBJ1-6
CDR3 DNA: TGTGCCAGCAGCGTAACGGCAGGGCGGGATTCACCCCTCCACTTT
CDR3 protein: CASSVTAGRDSPLHF

D gene: TRBD1
clone size: NA
V gene: TRBV7-9
J gene: TRBJ2-7
CDR3 DNA: TGTGCCAGCAGCAACGGACAGGCCTACGAGCAGTACTTC
CDR3 protein: CASSNGQAYEQYF

D gene: NA
clone size: NA
V gene: TRBV19
J gene: TRBJ2-3
CDR3 DNA: TGTGCCAGTAGGAGTAGCAGCACAGATACGCAGTATTTT
CDR3 protein: CASRSSSTDTQYF

D gene: NA
clone size: few
V gene: TRBV27
J gene: TRBJ1-2
CDR3 DNA: TGTGCCAGCAGTTTATCAGGGGTCATCTACTATGGCTACACCTTC
CDR3 protein: CASSLSGVIYYGYTF

D gene: NA
clone size: NA
V gene: TRBV9
J gene: TRBJ1-6
CDR3 DNA: TGTGCCAGCAGCGTAACACAACGGCTTTCACCCCTCCACTTT
CDR3 protein: CASSVTQRLSPLHF

D gene: TRBD1
clone size: NA
V gene: TRBV2
J gene: TRBJ1-6
CDR3 DNA: TGTGCCAGCCTAGGGGGGACAGGTAATTCACCCCTCCACTTT
CDR3 protein: CASLGGTGNSPLHF

D gene: TRBD2
clone size: NA
V gene: TRBV4-1
J gene: TRBJ2-7
CDR3 DNA: TGCGCCAGCAGCCAAGAGGGAACCGGGACTAGTTCCTACGAGCAGTACTTC
CDR3 protein: CASSQEGTGTSSYEQYF

D gene: NA
clone size: once
V gene: TRBV5-4
J gene: TRBJ2-7
CDR3 DNA: TGTGCCAGCAGCGAAACAGGGCGTCACGAGCAGTACTTC
CDR3 protein: CASSETGRHEQYF

D gene: NA
clone size: NA
V gene: TRBV30
J gene: TRBJ2-3
CDR3 DNA: TGTGCCTGGAGTGAAGGGGTCGGAACAGATACGCAGTATTTT
CDR3 protein: CAWSEGVGTDTQYF

D gene: TRBD1
clone size: NA
V gene: TRBV6-1
J gene: TRBJ1-2
CDR3 DNA: TGTGCCAGCAGTGAAACCTGGGACAGTGGCTATGGCTACACCTTC
CDR3 protein: CASSETWDSGYGYTF

D gene: NA
clone size: once
V gene: TRBV28
J gene: TRBJ2-7
CDR3 DNA: TGTGCCAGCAAGCTCGGGGGGCAATACGAGCAGTACTTC
CDR3 protein: CASKLGGQYEQYF

D gene: NA
clone size: NA
V gene: TRBV11-2
J gene: TRBJ2-3
CDR3 DNA: TGTGCCAGCAGCTACTCTTCGGGGAGCACAGATACGCAGTATTTT
CDR3 protein: CASSYSSGSTDTQYF

D gene: NA
clone size: NA
V gene: TRBV5-4
J gene: TRBJ1-2
CDR3 DNA: TGTGCCAGCAGCTTGTTTCGACAGAAGAACTATGGCTACACCTTC
CDR3 protein: CASSLFRQKNYGYTF

D gene: NA
clone size: few
V gene: TRBV6-4
J gene: TRBJ1-5
CDR3 DNA: TGTGCCAGCAGCGCGAGGGGGGGCAATCAGCCCCAGCATTTT
CDR3 protein: CASSARGGNQPQHF

D gene: NA
clone size: NA
V gene: TRBV27
J gene: TRBJ2-1
CDR3 DNA: TGTGCCAGCAGTTTACGCGGGGCCTCCTACAATGAGCAGTTCTTC
CDR3 protein: CASSLRGASYNEQFF

D gene: NA
clone size: NA
V gene: TRBV28
J gene: TRBJ2-7
CDR3 DNA: TGTGCCAGCAGTTTTTCCGACAGAACCTACGAGCAGTACTTC
CDR3 protein: CASSFSDRTYEQYF

D gene: NA
clone size: NA
V gene: TRBV7-6
J gene: TRBJ2-3
CDR3 DNA: TGTGCCAGCAGCTTAGGCCCCAGGGCAAGGGGCACAGATACGCAGTATTTT
CDR3 protein: CASSLGPRARGTDTQYF

D gene: NA
clone size: NA
V gene: TRBV19
J gene: TRBJ1-5
CDR3 DNA: TGTGCCAGTAGTATGAAACTGTATAGCAATCAGCCCCAGCATTTT
CDR3 protein: CASSMKLYSNQPQHF

D gene: NA
clone size: NA
V gene: TRBV5-6
J gene: TRBJ1-1
CDR3 DNA: TGTGCCAGCAGCTTGTGGGGCACTCGGGCTGAAGCTTTCTTT
CDR3 protein: CASSLWGTRAEAFF

D gene: NA
clone size: few
V gene: TRBV5-1
J gene: TRBJ1-5
CDR3 DNA: TGCGCCAGCAGCTTGGTGGGGGAGACCGATCAGCCCCAGCATTTT
CDR3 protein: CASSLVGETDQPQHF

D gene: NA
clone size: NA
V gene: TRBV2
J gene: TRBJ1-2
CDR3 DNA: TGTGCCAGCAGTGAAGACAATGGCTACACCTTC
CDR3 protein: CASSEDNGYTF

D gene: NA
clone size: NA
V gene: TRBV18
J gene: TRBJ1-1
CDR3 DNA: TGTGCCAGCTCACCTACATCGAACACTGAAGCTTTCTTT
CDR3 protein: CASSPTSNTEAFF

D gene: NA
clone size: NA
V gene: TRBV28
J gene: TRBJ1-6
CDR3 DNA: TGTGCCAGCAGCCGTGGACAGTACTATTCACCCCTCCACTTT
CDR3 protein: CASSRGQYYSPLHF

D gene: TRBD1
clone size: NA
V gene: TRBV28
J gene: TRBJ1-5
CDR3 DNA: TGTGCCAGCAGTTTCCCGGGACAGTCTTATCAGCCCCAGCATTTT
CDR3 protein: CASSFPGQSYQPQHF

D gene: TRBD2
clone size: NA
V gene: TRBV28
J gene: TRBJ2-1
CDR3 DNA: TGTGCCAGCACCCCCGGGGGACTAGGCTCCTACAATGAGCAGTTCTTC
CDR3 protein: CASTPGGLGSYNEQFF

D gene: TRBD1
clone size: NA
V gene: TRBV4-1
J gene: TRBJ1-1
CDR3 DNA: TGCGCCAGCAGCCACCACACAGGGGCCTGGCGTGAAGCTTTCTTT
CDR3 protein: CASSHHTGAWREAFF

D gene: TRBD2
clone size: NA
V gene: TRBV19
J gene: TRBJ2-5
CDR3 DNA: TGTGCCAGTAGTATAGGGGCTAGCGGGTTGGAGACCCAGTACTTC
CDR3 protein: CASSIGASGLETQYF

D gene: NA
clone size: once
V gene: TRBV15
J gene: TRBJ1-5
CDR3 DNA: TGTGCCACCAGCAGCGCTTTAGCCGGGTTTCGCAATCAGCCCCAGCATTTT
CDR3 protein: CATSSALAGFRNQPQHF

D gene: NA
clone size: NA
V gene: TRBV28
J gene: TRBJ1-1
CDR3 DNA: TGTGCCAGCAGTTTATCGGGCAGACAAGTCATGAACACTGAAGCTTTCTTT
CDR3 protein: CASSLSGRQVMNTEAFF

D gene: NA
clone size: NA
V gene: TRBV28
J gene: TRBJ1-4
CDR3 DNA: TGTGCCAGCAGTTTAATAGGAGAAAAACTGTTTTTT
CDR3 protein: CASSLIGEKLFF